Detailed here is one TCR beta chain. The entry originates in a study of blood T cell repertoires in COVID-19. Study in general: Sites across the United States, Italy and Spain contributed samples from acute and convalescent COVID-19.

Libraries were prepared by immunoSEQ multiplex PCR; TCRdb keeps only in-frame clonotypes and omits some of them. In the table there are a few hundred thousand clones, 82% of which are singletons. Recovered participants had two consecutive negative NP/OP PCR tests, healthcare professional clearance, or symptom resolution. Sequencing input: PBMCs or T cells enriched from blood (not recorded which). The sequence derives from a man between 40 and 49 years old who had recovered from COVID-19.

CDR3 sequence: CASSRGLNYGYTF. The CDR3, as DNA: TGTGCCAGTAGTCGAGGACTCAACTATGGCTACACCTTC. The rearrangement uses TRBV19 and TRBJ1-2; D call uncertain. The V end lost 5 bases, the J end lost 2 bases, and 9 bases lay between the germline ends. CDR3 length: 13 residues. From germline, CDR1 is LNHDA and CDR2 SQIVND (reference sequence).